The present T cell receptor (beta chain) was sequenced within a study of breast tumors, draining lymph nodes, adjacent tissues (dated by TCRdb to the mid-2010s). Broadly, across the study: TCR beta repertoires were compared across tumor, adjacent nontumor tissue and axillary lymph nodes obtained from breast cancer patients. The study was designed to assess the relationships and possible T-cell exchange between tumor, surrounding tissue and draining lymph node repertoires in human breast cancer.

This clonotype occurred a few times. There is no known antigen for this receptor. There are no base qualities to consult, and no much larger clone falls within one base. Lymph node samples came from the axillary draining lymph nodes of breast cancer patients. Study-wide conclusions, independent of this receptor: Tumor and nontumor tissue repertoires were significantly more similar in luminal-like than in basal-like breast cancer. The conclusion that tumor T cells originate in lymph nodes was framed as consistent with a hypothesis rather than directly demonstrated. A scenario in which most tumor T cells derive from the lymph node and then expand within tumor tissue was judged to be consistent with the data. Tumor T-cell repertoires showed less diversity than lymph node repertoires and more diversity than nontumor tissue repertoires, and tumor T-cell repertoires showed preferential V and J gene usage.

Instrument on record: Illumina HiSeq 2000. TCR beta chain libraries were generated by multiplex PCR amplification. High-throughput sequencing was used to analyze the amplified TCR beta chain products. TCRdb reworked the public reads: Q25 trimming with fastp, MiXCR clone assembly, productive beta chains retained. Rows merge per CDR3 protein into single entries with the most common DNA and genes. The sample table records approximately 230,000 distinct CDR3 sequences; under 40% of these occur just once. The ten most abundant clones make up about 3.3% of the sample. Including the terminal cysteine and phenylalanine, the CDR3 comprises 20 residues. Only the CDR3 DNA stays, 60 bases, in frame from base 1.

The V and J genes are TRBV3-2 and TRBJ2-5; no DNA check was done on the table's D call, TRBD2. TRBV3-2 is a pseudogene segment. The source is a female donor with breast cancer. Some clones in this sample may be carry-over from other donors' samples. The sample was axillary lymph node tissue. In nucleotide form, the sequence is TGTGCCAGCAGCCTCCCGGGACTAGCGGGGGGCCTACATCCACAAGAGACCCAGTACTTC. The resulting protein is CASSLPGLAGGLHPQETQYF.